This T cell receptor beta chain was captured by sequencing in a study of cytomegalovirus exposure and HLA in healthy donors. PCR amplification relied on 60 Vbeta primers (plus 13 Jbeta primers). The assay was immunoSEQ multiplex PCR, and TCRdb's table has in-frame clones only and misses some. The sample records about 150,000 clones, almost 75% being singletons. The V and J ends lost 5 bases and 5 bases, in that order; junction bases with no gene match: 9. The CDR3 consists of 16 residues. Germline values: CDR1 SGHAT, CDR2 FQNNGV. Sequenced input: PBMCs. The TCR sequence derives from a woman aged 18-35 years in good health and CMV-seropositive. J is TRBJ1-3 and V is TRBV11-2, with 10 bases fitting TRBD1. The CDR3, as DNA: TGTGCCAGCAGCCTCAATGACAGGGGGCGTAGAAACACCATATATTTT. The encoded protein is CASSLNDRGRRNTIYF. The full variable domain, rest sourced from reference TRBV11-2 and TRBJ1-3, is EAGVAQSPRYKIIEKRQSVAFWCNPISGHATLYWYQQILGQGPKLLIQFQNNGVVDDSQLPKDRFSAERLKGVDSTLKIQPAKLEDSAVYLCASSLNDRGRRNTIYFGEGSWLTVV.